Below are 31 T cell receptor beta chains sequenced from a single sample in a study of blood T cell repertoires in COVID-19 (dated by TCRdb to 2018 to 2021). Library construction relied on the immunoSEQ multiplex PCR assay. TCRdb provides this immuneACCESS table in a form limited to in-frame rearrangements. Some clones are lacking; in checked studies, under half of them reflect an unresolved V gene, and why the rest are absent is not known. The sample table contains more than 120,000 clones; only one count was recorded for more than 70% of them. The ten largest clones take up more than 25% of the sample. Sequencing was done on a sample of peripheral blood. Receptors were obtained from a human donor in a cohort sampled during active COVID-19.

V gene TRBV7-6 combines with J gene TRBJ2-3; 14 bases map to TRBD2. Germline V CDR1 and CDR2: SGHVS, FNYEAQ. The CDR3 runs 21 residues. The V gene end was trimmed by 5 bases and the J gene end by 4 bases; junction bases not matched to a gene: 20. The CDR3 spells CASSPNLPGLAGVAGADTQYF. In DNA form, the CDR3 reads TGTGCCAGCAGCCCGAATCTACCGGGACTAGCGGGGGTCGCAGGCGCAGATACGCAGTATTTT.

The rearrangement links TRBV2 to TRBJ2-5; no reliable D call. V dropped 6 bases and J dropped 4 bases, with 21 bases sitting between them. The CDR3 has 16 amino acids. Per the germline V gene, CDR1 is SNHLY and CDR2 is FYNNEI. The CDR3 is CASSPRRLAGGETQYF. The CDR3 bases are TGTGCCAGCAGCCCAAGGCGACTCGCTGGCGGAGAGACCCAGTACTTC.

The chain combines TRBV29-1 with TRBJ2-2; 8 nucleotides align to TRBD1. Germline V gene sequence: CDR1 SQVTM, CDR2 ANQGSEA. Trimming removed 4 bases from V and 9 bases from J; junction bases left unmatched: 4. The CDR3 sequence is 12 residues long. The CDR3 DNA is TGCAGCGTTGGGCCAGGGGGCCGGGAGCTGTTTTTT. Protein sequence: CSVGPGGRELFF.

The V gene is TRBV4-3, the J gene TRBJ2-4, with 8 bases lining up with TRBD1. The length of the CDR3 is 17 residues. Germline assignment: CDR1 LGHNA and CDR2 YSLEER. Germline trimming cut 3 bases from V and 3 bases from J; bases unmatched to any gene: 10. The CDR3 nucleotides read TGCGCCAGCAGCCACCACTTGGACAGGGAAGTCAAAAACATTCAGTACTTC. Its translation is CASSHHLDREVKNIQYF.

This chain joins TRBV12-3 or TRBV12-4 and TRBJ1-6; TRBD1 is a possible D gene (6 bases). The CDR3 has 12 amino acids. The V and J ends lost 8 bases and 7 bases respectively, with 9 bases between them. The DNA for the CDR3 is TGTGCCAGCGGGACACGGAATTCACCCCTCCACTTT. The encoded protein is CASGTRNSPLHF.

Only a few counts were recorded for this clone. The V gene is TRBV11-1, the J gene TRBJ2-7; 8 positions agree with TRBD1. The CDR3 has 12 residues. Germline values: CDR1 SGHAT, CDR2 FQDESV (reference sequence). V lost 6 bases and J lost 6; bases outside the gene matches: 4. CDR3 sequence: CASSPTGGEQYF. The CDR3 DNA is TGTGCCAGCAGTCCTACAGGGGGCGAGCAGTACTTC.

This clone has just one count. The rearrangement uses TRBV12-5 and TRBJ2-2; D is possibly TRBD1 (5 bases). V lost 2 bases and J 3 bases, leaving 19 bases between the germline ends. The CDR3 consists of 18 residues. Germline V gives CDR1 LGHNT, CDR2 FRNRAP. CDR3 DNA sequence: TGTGCTAGTGGTTTGATCCTTTCAGGGAAGTGGGACACCGGGGAGCTGTTTTTT. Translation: CASGLILSGKWDTGELFF.

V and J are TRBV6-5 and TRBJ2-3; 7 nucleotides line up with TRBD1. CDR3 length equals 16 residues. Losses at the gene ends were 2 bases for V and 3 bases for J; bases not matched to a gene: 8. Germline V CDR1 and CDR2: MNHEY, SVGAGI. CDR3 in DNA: TGTGCCAGCAGTTACGGTGGGGGCAGGGGGACAGATACGCAGTATTTT. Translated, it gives CASSYGGGRGTDTQYF.

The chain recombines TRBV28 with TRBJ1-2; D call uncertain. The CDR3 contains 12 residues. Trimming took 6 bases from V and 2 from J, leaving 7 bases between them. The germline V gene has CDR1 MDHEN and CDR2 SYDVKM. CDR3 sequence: CASRSGNYGYTF. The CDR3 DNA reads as TGTGCCAGCAGGTCGGGGAACTATGGCTACACCTTC.

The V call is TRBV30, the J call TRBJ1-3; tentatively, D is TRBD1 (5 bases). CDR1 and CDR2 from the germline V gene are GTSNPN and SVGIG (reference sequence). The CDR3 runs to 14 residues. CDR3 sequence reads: CAASGFGSGNTIYF. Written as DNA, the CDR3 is TGTGCTGCCTCAGGGTTCGGATCTGGAAACACCATATATTTT.

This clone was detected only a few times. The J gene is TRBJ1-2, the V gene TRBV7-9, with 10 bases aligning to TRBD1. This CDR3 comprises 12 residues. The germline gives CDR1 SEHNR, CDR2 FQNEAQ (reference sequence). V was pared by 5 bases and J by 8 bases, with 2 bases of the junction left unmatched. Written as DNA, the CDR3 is TGTGCCAGCAGCGGACAGGGGGGCGGCTACACCTTC. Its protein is CASSGQGGGYTF. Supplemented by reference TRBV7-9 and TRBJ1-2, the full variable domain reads DTGVSQNPRHKITKRGQNVTFRCDPISEHNRLYWYRQTLGQGPEFLTYFQNEAQLEKSRLLSDRFSAERPKGSFSTLEIQRTEQGDSAMYLCASSGQGGGYTFGSGTRLTVV.

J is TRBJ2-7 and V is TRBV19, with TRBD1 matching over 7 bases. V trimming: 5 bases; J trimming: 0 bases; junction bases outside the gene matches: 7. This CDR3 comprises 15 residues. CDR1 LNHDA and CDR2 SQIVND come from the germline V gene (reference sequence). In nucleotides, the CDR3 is TGTGCCAGTAGTTCTCCGGGACAGAGCTCCTACGAGCAGTACTTC. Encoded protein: CASSSPGQSSYEQYF.

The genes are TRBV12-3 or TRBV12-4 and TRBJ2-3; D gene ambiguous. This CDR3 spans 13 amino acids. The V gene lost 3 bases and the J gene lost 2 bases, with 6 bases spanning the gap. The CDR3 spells CASSFISTDTQYF. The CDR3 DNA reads TGTGCCAGCAGTTTTATCTCCACAGATACGCAGTATTTT.

CDR3 sequence (DNA): TGTGCCGGGGGGCAGGGGCCTGGAAACACCATATATTTT. Its translation is CAGGQGPGNTIYF. V is TRBV30 and J is TRBJ1-3, with a weak D call TRBD1 (6 bases). V lost 8 bases and J lost 2, with 13 bases in between. The CDR3 is 13 residues long. From germline, CDR1 is GTSNPN and CDR2 SVGIG (reference sequence).

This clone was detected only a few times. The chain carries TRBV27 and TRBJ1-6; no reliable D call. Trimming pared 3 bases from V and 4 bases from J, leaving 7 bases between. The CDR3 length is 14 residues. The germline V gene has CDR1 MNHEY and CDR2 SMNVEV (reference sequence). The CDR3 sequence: CASSFSQYNSPLHF. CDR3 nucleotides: TGTGCCAGCAGTTTCTCGCAGTATAATTCACCCCTCCACTTT.

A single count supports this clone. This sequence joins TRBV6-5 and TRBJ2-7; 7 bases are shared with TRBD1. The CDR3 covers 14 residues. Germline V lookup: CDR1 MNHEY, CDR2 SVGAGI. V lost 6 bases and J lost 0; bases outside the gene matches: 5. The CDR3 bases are TGTGCCAGCAGGGACAGGCCTAGCTCCTACGAGCAGTACTTC. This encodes CASRDRPSSYEQYF.

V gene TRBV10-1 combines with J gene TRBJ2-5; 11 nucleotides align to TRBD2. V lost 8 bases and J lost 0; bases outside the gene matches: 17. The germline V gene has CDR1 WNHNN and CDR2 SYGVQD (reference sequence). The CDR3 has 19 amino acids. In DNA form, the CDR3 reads TGCGCCAGCGTATTAACTAGCGGGGGCCCGCCCTTGTACCAAGAGACCCAGTACTTC. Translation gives CASVLTSGGPPLYQETQYF.

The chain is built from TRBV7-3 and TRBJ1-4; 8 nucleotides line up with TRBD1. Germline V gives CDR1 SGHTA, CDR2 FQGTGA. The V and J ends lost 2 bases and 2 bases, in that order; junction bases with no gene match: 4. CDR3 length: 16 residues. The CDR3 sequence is CASSLPQGATNEKLFF. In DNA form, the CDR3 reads TGTGCCAGCAGCTTACCTCAGGGGGCGACTAATGAAAAACTGTTTTTT.

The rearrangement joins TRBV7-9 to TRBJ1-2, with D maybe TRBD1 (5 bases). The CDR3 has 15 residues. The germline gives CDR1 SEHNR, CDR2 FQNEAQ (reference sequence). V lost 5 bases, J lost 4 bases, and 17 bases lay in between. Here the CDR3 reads CASSRLDIGLYGYTF. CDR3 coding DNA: TGTGCCAGCAGCCGATTGGACATCGGCCTCTATGGCTACACCTTC.

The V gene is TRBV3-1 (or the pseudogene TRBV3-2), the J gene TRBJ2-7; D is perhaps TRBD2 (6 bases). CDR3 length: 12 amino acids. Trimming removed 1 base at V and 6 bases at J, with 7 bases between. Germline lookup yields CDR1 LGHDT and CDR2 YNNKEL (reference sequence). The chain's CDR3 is CASSQGRGEQYF. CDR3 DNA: TGTGCCAGCAGCCAAGGGAGGGGCGAGCAGTACTTC.

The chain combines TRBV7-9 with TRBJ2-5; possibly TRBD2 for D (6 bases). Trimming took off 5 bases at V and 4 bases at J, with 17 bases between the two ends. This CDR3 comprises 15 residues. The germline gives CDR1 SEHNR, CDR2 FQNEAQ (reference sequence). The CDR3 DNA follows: TGTGCCAGCAGCCCCTTGGGGCTAGCGTCAGAGACCCAGTACTTC. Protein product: CASSPLGLASETQYF.

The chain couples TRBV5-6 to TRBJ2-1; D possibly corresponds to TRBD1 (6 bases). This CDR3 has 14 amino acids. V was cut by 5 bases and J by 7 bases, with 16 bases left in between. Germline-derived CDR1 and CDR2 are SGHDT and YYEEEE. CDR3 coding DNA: TGTGCCAGCAGTAGGCAGGGGTCATGGAATGAGCAGTTCTTC. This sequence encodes CASSRQGSWNEQFF.

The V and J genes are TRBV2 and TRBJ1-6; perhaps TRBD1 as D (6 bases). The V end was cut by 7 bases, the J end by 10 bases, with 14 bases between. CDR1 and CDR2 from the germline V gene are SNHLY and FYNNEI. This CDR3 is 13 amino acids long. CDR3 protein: CASNRGARSPLHF. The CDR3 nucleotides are TGTGCCAGCAACCGGGGGGCGAGGTCACCCCTCCACTTT.

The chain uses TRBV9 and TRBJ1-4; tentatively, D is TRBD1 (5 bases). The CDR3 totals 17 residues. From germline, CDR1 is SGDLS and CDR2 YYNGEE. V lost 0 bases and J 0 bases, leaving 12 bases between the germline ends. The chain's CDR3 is CASSVGGGDPTNEKLFF. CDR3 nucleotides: TGTGCCAGCAGCGTAGGCGGGGGTGATCCAACTAATGAAAAACTGTTTTTT.

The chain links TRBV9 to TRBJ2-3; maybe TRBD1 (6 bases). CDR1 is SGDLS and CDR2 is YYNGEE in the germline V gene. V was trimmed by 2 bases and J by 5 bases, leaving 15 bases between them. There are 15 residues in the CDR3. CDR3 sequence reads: CASSVVGAPLDTQYF. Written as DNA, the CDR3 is TGTGCCAGCAGCGTCGTGGGGGCCCCGCTAGATACGCAGTATTTT. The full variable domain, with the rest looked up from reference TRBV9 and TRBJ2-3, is DSGVTQTPKHLITATGQRVTLRCSPRSGDLSVYWYQQSLDQGLQFLIQYYNGEERAKGNILERFSAQQFPDLHSELNLSSLELGDSALYFCASSVVGAPLDTQYFGPGTRLTVL.

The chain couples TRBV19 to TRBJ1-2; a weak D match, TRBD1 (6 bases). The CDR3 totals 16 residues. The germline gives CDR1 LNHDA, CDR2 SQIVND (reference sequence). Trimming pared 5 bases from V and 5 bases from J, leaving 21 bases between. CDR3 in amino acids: CASSGGGGAGGYGYTF. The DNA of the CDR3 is TGTGCCAGTAGTGGGGGCGGTGGCGCCGGCGGGTATGGCTACACCTTC. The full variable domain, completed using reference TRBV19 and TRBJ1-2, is DGGITQSPKYLFRKEGQNVTLSCEQNLNHDAMYWYRQDPGQGLRLIYYSQIVNDFQKGDIAEGYSVSREKKESFPLTVTSAQKNPTAFYLCASSGGGGAGGYGYTFGSGTRLTVV.

This CDR3 is CASSYSKGPLGETQYF. Written as DNA, the CDR3 is TGTGCCAGCAGTTACTCGAAGGGGCCACTTGGAGAGACCCAGTACTTC. This sequence joins TRBV6-6 and TRBJ2-5, with D possibly TRBD1 on 5 matching bases. V gave up 0 bases and J gave up 4 bases, with 15 bases separating them. The CDR3 covers 16 residues. Germline CDR1 MNHNY, CDR2 SVGAGI (reference sequence).

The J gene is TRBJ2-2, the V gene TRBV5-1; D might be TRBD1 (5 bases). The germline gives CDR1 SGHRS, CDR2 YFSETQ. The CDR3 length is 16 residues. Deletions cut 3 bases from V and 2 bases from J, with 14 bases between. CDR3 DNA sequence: TGCGCCAGCAGCTCAACCCCCCAGGGTAACACCGGGGAGCTGTTTTTT. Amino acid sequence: CASSSTPQGNTGELFF.

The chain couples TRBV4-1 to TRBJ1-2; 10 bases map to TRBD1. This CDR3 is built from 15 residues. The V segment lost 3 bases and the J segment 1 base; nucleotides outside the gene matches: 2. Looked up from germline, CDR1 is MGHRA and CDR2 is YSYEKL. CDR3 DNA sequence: TGCGCCAGCAGCCAGACAGGGGGCAATAACTATGGCTACACCTTC. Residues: CASSQTGGNNYGYTF.

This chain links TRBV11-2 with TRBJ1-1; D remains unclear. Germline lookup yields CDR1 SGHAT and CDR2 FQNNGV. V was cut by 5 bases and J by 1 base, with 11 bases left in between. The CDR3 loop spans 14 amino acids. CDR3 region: CASSLWAGNTEAFF. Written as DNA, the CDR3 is TGTGCCAGCAGCCTTTGGGCGGGGAACACTGAAGCTTTCTTT.

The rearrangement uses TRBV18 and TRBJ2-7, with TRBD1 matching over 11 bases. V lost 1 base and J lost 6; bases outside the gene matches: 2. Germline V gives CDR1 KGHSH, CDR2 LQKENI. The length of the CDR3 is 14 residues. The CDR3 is CASSPRGTGGEQYF. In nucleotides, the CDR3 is TGTGCCAGCTCACCACGTGGGACAGGGGGCGAGCAGTACTTC. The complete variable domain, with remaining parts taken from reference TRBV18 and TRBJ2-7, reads NAGVMQNPRHLVRRRGQEARLRCSPMKGHSHVYWYRQLPEEGLKFMVYLQKENIIDESGMPKERFSAEFPKEGPSILRIQQVVRGDSAAYFCASSPRGTGGEQYFGPGTRLTVT.